The 9 T cell receptor beta chains below all came from one sample that was sequenced in a study of cytomegalovirus exposure and HLA in healthy donors. PCR was performed using 60 Vbeta and 13 Jbeta primers. TCRdb's table, derived via immunoSEQ multiplex PCR, lists solely in-frame clones and lacks some. This sample has about 130,000 clones, with more than 60% found just once. The sequencing input was PBMCs. Every receptor here comes from a woman between 40 and 55 years old in good health and CMV-seropositive.

This clone was detected once. The rearrangement links TRBV5-1 to TRBJ2-5, with a tentative D call TRBD1 (6 bases). CDR3 length equals 13 residues. CDR1 and CDR2 (germline): SGHRS, YFSETQ. The V and J ends lost 4 bases and 3 bases respectively, with 10 bases between them. DNA of the CDR3: TGCGCCAGCAGCATCGGACAGAAAGAGACCCAGTACTTC. Protein: CASSIGQKETQYF. The full variable domain, with the rest looked up from reference TRBV5-1 and TRBJ2-5, is KAGVTQTPRYLIKTRGQQVTLSCSPISGHRSVSWYQQTPGQGLQFLFEYFSETQRNKGNFPGRFSGRQFSNSRSEMNVSTLELGDSALYLCASSIGQKETQYFGPGTRLLVL.

The chain is built from TRBV4-1 and TRBJ2-1; TRBD2 is a possible D gene (5 bases). The CDR3 spans 13 residues. V lost 4 bases, J lost 9 bases, and 13 bases lay in between. Germline V lookup: CDR1 MGHRA, CDR2 YSYEKL. CDR3 sequence reads: CASSPGPGSEQFF. In nucleotides, the CDR3 is TGCGCCAGCAGCCCAGGACCTGGGAGTGAGCAGTTCTTC.

The chain couples TRBV2 to TRBJ2-5; 9 nucleotides align to TRBD1. V dropped 6 bases and J dropped 5; count of bases not matched to a gene: 4. Germline CDR1 SNHLY, CDR2 FYNNEI. The CDR3 runs 13 residues. For the CDR3, the DNA is TGTGCCAGCAGCCGGACAGGGGAGGAGACCCAGTACTTC. This gives the protein CASSRTGEETQYF.

This clone is a singleton in its sample. The rearrangement links TRBV5-5 to TRBJ2-5; 13 positions match TRBD2. With 1 base clipped from V and 4 bases from J, the junction kept 7 bases outside the gene matches. This CDR3 has 17 residues. Per the germline V gene, CDR1 is SGHKS and CDR2 is YYEKEE (reference sequence). In DNA form, the CDR3 reads TGTGCCAGCAGCTTGTACTCACTAGCGGGGGGGGGAGAGACCCAGTACTTC. Amino acids: CASSLYSLAGGGETQYF.

This rearrangement joins TRBV6-6 to TRBJ2-5, with TRBD2 matching 7 bases. Trimming cost V 2 bases and J 2 bases; bases outside gene matches: 2. There are 14 residues in the CDR3. Germline CDR1 and CDR2: MNHNY and SVGAGI (reference sequence). CDR3 DNA: TGTGCCAGCAGTTACGGGGGAGGGCAAGAGACCCAGTACTTC. Residues: CASSYGGGQETQYF.

The chain joins TRBV7-2 to TRBJ2-7; 7 bases fit TRBD1. Germline V gene sequence: CDR1 SGHTA, CDR2 FQGNSA. The V and J ends lost 9 bases and 2 bases, in that order; junction bases with no gene match: 16. The CDR3 spans 16 residues. The CDR3 sequence: CASDLRTGTAAYEQYF. CDR3 coding DNA: TGTGCCAGTGACTTGAGAACGGGGACAGCGGCCTACGAGCAGTACTTC.

This clone has more than one count but fewer than ten. This sequence joins TRBV5-6 and TRBJ1-2; 9 positions agree with TRBD1. Germline trimming cut 0 bases from V and 4 bases from J; bases unmatched to any gene: 1. The CDR3 extends over 14 amino acids. Per the germline V gene, CDR1 is SGHDT and CDR2 is YYEEEE. The CDR3 coding sequence is TGTGCCAGCAGCTTGGTGGACAGGGGCTATGGCTACACCTTC. Its translation is CASSLVDRGYGYTF.

J is TRBJ2-2 and V is TRBV11-3, with D tentatively TRBD2 (5 bases). The CDR3 covers 16 residues. Germline V CDR1 and CDR2: SGHNT, YENEEA. V lost 1 base to trimming and J lost 1 base, with 10 bases between them. CDR3: CASSLGAAVNTGELFF. CDR3 bases: TGTGCCAGCAGCTTAGGAGCGGCCGTGAACACCGGGGAGCTGTTTTTT.

This sequence joins TRBV19 and TRBJ2-1; TRBD1 is a possible D gene (5 bases). The germline V and J ends were trimmed by 1 base and 8 bases, with 21 bases remaining between them. Per germline, CDR1 LNHDA and CDR2 SQIVND (reference sequence). The CDR3 runs 17 residues. The CDR3 sequence is CASSIAGTGTGRDEQFF. Written as DNA, the CDR3 is TGTGCCAGTAGTATAGCGGGCACAGGCACCGGGCGCGATGAGCAGTTCTTC.